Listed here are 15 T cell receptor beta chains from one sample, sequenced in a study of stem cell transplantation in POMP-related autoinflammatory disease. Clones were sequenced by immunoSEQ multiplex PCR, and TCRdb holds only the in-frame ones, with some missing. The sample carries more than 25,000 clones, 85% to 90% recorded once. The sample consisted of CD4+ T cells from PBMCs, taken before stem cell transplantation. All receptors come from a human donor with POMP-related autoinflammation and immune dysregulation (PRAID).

The CDR3 DNA reads as TGCGCCAGCAGCTTGGGAAGCGGGGGAACCCAAGAGACCCAGTACTTC. As protein: CASSLGSGGTQETQYF. The gene calls are TRBV5-1 and TRBJ2-5; the match to TRBD2 covers 8 bases. This CDR3 is 16 amino acids long. Germline V lookup: CDR1 SGHRS, CDR2 YFSETQ. J gave up 1 base and V 0 bases, and 5 bases lay outside the gene matches.

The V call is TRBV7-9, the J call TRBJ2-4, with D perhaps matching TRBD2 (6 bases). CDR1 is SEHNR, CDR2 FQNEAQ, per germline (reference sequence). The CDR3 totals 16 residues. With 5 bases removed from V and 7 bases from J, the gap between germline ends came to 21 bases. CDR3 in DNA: TGTGCCAGCAGCCAGAGGCTGTGGACGGAGGGGAACATTCAGTACTTC. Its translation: CASSQRLWTEGNIQYF.

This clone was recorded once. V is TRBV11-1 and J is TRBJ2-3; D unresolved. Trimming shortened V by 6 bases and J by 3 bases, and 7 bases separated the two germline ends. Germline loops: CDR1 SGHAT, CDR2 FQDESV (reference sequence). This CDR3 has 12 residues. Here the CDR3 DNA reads TGTGCCAGCAGTTCACGGACAGATACGCAGTATTTT. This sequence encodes CASSSRTDTQYF.

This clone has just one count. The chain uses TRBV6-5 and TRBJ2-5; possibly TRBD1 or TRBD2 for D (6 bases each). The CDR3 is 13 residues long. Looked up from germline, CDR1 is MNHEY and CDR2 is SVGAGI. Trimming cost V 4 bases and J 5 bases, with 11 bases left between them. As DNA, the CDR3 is TGTGCCAGCAGTTTACGGGGGCGGGAGACCCAGTACTTC. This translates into CASSLRGRETQYF.

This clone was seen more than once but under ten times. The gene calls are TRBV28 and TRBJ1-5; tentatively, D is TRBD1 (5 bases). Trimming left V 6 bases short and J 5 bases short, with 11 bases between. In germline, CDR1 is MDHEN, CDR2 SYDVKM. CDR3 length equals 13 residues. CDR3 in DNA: TGTGCCAGCAGGAGGGGCGGTTATCAGCCCCAGCATTTT. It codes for CASRRGGYQPQHF.

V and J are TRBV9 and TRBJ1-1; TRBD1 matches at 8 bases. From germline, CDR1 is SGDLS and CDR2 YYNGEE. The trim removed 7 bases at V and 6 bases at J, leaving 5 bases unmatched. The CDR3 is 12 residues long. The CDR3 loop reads CASAGQGAEAFF. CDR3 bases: TGTGCCAGCGCAGGACAGGGAGCTGAAGCTTTCTTT.

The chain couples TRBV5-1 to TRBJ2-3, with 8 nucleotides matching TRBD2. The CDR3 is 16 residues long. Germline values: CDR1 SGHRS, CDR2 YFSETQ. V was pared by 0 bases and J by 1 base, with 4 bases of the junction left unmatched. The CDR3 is CASSLVGRGGTDTQYF. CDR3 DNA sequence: TGCGCCAGCAGCTTGGTCGGGAGGGGGGGCACAGATACGCAGTATTTT.

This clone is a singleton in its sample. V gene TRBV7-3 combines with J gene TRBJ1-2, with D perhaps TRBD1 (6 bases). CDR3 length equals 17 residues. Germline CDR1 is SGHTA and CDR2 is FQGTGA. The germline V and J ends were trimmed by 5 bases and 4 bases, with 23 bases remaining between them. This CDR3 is CASSPRPGTGNVYGYTF. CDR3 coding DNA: TGTGCCAGCAGCCCAAGGCCAGGCACAGGGAACGTCTATGGCTACACCTTC.

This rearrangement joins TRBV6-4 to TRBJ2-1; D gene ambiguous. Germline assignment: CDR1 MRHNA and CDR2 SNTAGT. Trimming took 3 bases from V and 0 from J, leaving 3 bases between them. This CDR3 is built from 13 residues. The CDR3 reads CASSETSYNEQFF. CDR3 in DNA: TGTGCCAGCAGTGAAACCTCCTACAATGAGCAGTTCTTC.

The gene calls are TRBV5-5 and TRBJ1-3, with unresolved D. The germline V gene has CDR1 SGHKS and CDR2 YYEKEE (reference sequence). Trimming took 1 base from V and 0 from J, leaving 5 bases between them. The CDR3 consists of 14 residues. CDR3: CASSLRYSGNTIYF. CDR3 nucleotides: TGTGCCAGCAGCTTGAGGTACTCTGGAAACACCATATATTTT.

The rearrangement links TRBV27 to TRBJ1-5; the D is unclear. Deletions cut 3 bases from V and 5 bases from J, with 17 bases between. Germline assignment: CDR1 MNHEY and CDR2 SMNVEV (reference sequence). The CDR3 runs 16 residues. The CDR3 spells CASSFKGFSGDQPQHF. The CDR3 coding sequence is TGTGCCAGCAGTTTTAAGGGTTTTTCGGGAGATCAGCCCCAGCATTTT.

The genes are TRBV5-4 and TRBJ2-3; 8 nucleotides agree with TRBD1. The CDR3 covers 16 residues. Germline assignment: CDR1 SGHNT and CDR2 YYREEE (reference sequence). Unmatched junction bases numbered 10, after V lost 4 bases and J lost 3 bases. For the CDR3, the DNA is TGTGCCAGCAGCATCGACAGGGGCCAGGGTACAGATACGCAGTATTTT. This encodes CASSIDRGQGTDTQYF.

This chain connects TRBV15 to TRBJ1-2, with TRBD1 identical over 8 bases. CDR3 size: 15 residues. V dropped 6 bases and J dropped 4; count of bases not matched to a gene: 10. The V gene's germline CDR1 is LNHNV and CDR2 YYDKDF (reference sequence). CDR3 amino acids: CATSPGTGEFYGYTF. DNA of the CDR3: TGTGCCACCAGTCCCGGGACAGGAGAATTCTATGGCTACACCTTC.

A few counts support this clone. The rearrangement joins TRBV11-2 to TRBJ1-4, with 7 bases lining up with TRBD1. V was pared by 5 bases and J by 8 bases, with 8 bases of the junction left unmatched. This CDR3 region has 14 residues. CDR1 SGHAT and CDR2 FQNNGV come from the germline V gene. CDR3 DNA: TGTGCCAGCAGCACTGACAGGGCAAGCGAAAAACTGTTTTTT. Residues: CASSTDRASEKLFF. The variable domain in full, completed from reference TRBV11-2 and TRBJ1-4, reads EAGVAQSPRYKIIEKRQSVAFWCNPISGHATLYWYQQILGQGPKLLIQFQNNGVVDDSQLPKDRFSAERLKGVDSTLKIQPAKLEDSAVYLCASSTDRASEKLFFGSGTQLSVL.

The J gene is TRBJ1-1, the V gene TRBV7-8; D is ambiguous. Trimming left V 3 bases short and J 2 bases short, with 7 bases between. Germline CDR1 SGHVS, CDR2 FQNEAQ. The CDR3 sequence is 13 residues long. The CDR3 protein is CASSFSPNTEAFF. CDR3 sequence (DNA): TGTGCCAGCAGCTTTTCCCCTAACACTGAAGCTTTCTTT.